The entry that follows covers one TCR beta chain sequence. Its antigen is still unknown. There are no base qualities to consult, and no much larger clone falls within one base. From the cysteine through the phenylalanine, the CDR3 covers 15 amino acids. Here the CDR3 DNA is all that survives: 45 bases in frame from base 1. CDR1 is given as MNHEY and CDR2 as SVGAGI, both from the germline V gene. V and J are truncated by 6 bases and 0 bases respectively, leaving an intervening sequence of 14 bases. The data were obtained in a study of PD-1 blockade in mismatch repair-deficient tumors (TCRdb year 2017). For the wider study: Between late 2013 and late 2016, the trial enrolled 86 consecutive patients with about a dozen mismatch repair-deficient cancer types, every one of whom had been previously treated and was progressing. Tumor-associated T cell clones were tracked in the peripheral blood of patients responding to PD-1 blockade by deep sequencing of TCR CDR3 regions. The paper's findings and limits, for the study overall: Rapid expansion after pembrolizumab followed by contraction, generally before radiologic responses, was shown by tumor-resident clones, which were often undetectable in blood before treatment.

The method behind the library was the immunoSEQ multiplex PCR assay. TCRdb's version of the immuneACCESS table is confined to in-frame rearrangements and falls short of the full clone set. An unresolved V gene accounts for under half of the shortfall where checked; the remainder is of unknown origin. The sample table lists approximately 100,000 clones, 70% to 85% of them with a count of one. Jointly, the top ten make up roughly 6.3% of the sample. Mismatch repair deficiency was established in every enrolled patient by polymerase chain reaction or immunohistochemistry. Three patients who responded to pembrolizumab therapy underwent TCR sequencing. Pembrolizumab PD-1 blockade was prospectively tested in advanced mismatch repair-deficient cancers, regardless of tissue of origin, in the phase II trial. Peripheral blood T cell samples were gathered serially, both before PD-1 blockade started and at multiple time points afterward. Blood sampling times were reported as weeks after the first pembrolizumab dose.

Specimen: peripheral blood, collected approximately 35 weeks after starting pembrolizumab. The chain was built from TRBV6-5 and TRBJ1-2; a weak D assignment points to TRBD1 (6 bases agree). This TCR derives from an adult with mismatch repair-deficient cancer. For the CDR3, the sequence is CASRRGADTNYGYTF. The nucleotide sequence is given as TGTGCCAGCAGGAGGGGGGCGGACACTAACTATGGCTACACCTTC.